This TCR beta chain comes out of a study of T cells in Graves' hyperthyroidism and ophthalmopathy. Study-wide results and limits: Prediction of ophthalmopathy progression came a median approximately 6.6 months pre-onset. Blood samples included most of the expanded thyroid clonotypes exceeding 0.001.

Recently diagnosed hyperthyroidism of less than 2 months' duration affected patients aged 18 to 65. Reasons for excluding patients were uncontrolled infection, other autoimmune disease, pregnancy or lactation. TCR beta CDR3 region amplification was performed from RNA transcripts. The primer set for the first-round RT-PCR of the TCR CDR3 was HTBI. Via MiXCR, TCRdb re-called the multiplex PCR reads, giving one row per CDR3 protein. This repertoire shows over 700,000 distinct CDR3 sequences, roughly 20% found once; its top ten account for over 15%. V lost 6 bases and J lost 6, with 15 bases in between. The germline gives CDR1 MNHNS, CDR2 SASEGT. The CDR3 runs to 13 residues. This clonotype came up many times. The target antigen is unknown.

The sample consisted of blood. The J gene is TRBJ2-7, the V gene TRBV6-1; D is ambiguous. The clonotype was recovered from a woman in her forties or fifties with Graves' hyperthyroidism that later progressed to Graves' ophthalmopathy. The CDR3 DNA is TGTGCCAGCAGCCGGAGTCCAAAGGGCGAGCAGTACTTC. Translating it yields CASSRSPKGEQYF.